This TCR beta chain was captured by sequencing in a study of T cells after yellow fever vaccination. TCRdb fed the 5' RACE reads into MiXCR, producing one record per CDR3 protein. The table shows 46,000 or so distinct CDR3 sequences, with around 6.4% occurring only once. This CDR3 spans 16 amino acids. V lost 3 bases, J lost 9 bases, and 12 bases stayed unmatched. Looked up from germline, CDR1 is KGHDR and CDR2 is SFDVKD. This clonotype has ten or more counts. The genes are TRBV24-1 and TRBJ2-1, with 8 positions matching TRBD1. The material was PBMCs, either bulk or a sorted T-cell subset (CD4+, CD8+, memory, or dextramer-sorted; not recorded which), obtained 45 days after the yellow fever booster vaccination. This receptor was taken from a man aged 25 to 45 who received the YFV17D yellow fever vaccine. This CDR3 is CATSDAKTGEASEQFF. CDR3 nucleotides: TGTGCCACCAGTGATGCAAAGACAGGGGAGGCCAGTGAGCAGTTCTTC.